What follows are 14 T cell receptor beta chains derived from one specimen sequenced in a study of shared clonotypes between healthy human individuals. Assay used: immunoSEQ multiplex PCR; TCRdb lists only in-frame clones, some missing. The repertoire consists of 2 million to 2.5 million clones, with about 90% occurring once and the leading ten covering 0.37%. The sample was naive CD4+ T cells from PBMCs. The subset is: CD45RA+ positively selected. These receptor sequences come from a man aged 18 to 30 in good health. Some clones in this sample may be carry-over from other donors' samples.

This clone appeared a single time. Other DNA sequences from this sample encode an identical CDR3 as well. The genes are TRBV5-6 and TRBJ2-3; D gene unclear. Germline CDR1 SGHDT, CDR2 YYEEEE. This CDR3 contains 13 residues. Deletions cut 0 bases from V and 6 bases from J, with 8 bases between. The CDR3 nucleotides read TGTGCCAGCAGCTTGGTTGGGCCGGATACGCAGTATTTT. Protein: CASSLVGPDTQYF.

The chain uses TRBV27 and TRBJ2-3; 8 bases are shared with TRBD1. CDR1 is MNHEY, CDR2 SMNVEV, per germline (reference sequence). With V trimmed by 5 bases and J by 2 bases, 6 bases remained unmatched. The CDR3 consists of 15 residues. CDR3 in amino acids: CASSLRQGYTDTQYF. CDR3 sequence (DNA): TGTGCCAGCAGTCTAAGACAGGGGTACACAGATACGCAGTATTTT.

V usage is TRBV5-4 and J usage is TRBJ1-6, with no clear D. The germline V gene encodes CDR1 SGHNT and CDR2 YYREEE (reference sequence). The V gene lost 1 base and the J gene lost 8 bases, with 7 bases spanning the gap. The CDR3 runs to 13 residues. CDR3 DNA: TGTGCCAGCAGCTTGTTGGCAGATTCACCCCTCCACTTT. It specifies CASSLLADSPLHF.

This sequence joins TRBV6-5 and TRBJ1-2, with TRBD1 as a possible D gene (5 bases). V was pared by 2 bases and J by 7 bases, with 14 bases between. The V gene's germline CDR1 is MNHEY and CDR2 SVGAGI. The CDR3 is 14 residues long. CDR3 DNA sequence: TGTGCCAGCAGTTACGCCCGGCAGGGCTCTGGCTACACCTTC. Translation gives CASSYARQGSGYTF.

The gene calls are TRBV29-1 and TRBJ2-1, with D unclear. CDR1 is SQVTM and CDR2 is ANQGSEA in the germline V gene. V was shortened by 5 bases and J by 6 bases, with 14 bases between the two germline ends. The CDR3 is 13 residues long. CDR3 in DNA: TGCAGCGTTATGGGTTTTTGGAGCAATGAGCAGTTCTTC. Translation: CSVMGFWSNEQFF.

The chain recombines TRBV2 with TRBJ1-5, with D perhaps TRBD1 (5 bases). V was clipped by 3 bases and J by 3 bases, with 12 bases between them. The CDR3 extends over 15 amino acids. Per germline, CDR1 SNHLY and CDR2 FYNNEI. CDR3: CASSERTPDNQPQHF. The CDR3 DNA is TGTGCCAGCAGTGAGAGGACACCCGACAATCAGCCCCAGCATTTT. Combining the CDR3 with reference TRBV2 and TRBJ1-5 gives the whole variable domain EPEVTQTPSHQVTQMGQEVILRCVPISNHLYFYWYRQILGQKVEFLVSFYNNEISEKSEIFDDQFSVERPDGSNFTLKIRSTKLEDSAMYFCASSERTPDNQPQHFGDGTRLSIL.

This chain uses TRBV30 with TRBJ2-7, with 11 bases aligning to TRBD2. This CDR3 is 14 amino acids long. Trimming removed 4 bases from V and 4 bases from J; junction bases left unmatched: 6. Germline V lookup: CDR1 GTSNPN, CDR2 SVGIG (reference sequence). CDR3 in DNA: TGTGCCTGGAATCCCGGGACTAGCGGATACGAGCAGTACTTC. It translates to CAWNPGTSGYEQYF.

CDR3 in amino acids: CASSLVGGRAGTEAFF. The DNA for the CDR3 is TGCGCCAGCAGCTTGGTGGGGGGCAGGGCTGGGACTGAAGCTTTCTTT. The rearrangement uses TRBV5-1 and TRBJ1-1, with a possible D match to TRBD1 (6 bases). Trimming took 0 bases from V and 5 from J, leaving 17 bases between them. In germline, CDR1 is SGHRS, CDR2 YFSETQ. The CDR3 totals 16 residues.

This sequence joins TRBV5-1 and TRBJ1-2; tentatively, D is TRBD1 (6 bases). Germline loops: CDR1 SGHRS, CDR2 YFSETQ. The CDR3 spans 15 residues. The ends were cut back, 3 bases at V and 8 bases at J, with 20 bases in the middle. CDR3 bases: TGCGCCAGCAGCTCCAATTTCCCGGACAGCCAAGGCTACACCTTC. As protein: CASSSNFPDSQGYTF.

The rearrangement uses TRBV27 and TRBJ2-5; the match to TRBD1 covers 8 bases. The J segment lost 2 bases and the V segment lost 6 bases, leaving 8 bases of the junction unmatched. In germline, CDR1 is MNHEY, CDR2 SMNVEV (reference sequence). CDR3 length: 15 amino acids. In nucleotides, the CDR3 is TGTGCCAGCAGAGGACCCCGACAGGGGCAAGAGACCCAGTACTTC. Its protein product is CASRGPRQGQETQYF.

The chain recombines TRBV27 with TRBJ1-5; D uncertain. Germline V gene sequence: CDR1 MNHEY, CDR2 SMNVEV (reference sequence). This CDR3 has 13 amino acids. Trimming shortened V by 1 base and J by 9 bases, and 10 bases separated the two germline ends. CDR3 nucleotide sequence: TGTGCCAGCAGTTTATGGGGTGAGTGGCCCCAGCATTTT. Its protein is CASSLWGEWPQHF.

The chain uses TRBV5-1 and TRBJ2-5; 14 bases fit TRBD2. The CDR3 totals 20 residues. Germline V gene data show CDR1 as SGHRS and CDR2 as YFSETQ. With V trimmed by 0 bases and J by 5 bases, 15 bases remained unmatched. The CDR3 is CASSLAYGTSGRGAPETQYF. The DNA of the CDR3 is TGCGCCAGCAGCTTGGCCTACGGGACTAGCGGGAGAGGGGCCCCGGAGACCCAGTACTTC.

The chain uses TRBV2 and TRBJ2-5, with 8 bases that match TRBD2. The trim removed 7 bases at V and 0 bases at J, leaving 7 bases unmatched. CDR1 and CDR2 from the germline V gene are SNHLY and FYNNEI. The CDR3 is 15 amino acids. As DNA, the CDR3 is TGTGCCAGCAACTTGGCTAGCGGGTACCAAGAGACCCAGTACTTC. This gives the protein CASNLASGYQETQYF.

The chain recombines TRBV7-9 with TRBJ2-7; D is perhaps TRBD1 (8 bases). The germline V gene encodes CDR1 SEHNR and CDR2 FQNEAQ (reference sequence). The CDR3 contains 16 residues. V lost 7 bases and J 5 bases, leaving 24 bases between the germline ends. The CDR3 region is CASTNTGGGGVNEQYF. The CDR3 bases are TGTGCCAGCACCAATACAGGGGGGGGAGGCGTGAACGAGCAGTACTTC.